A single sample gave rise to the 16 T cell receptor beta chains below, sequenced in a study of cytomegalovirus exposure and HLA in healthy donors. Both 60 Vbeta primers and 13 Jbeta primers went into the PCR. The repertoire was sequenced with immunoSEQ multiplex PCR; TCRdb's copy has only in-frame clones and lacks some. The data hold some 130,000 clones, with 80% to 85% observed a single time. The specimen sequenced was PBMCs. The receptors were sampled from a male donor in good health and CMV-seropositive.

The gene calls are TRBV7-3 and TRBJ2-2, with 7 bases fitting TRBD2. Germline values: CDR1 SGHTA, CDR2 FQGTGA. This CDR3 is 14 amino acids long. V was pared by 5 bases and J by 1 base, with 1 base of the junction left unmatched. CDR3 residues: CASSPGGNTGELFF. In nucleotides, the CDR3 is TGTGCCAGCAGCCCGGGGGGGAACACCGGGGAGCTGTTTTTT. Full variable domain (rest looked up from reference TRBV7-3 and TRBJ2-2): GAGVSQTPSNKVTEKGKYVELRCDPISGHTALYWYRQSLGQGPEFLIYFQGTGAADDSGLPNDRFFAVRPEGSVSTLKIQRTERGDSAVYLCASSPGGNTGELFFGEGSRLTVL.

This chain joins TRBV6-6 and TRBJ2-1; TRBD2 agrees at 7 bases. The V and J ends lost 4 bases and 4 bases, in that order; junction bases with no gene match: 10. The germline V gene encodes CDR1 MNHNY and CDR2 SVGAGI (reference sequence). The CDR3 length is 16 residues. The CDR3 loop reads CASSWGGGRPYNEQFF. CDR3 bases: TGTGCCAGCAGTTGGGGGGGAGGCCGGCCTTACAATGAGCAGTTCTTC.

This clone turned up a few times. This chain uses TRBV28 with TRBJ2-6; 12 bases agree with TRBD1. Germline CDR1 is MDHEN and CDR2 is SYDVKM. The CDR3 is made up of 15 amino acids. After removal of 6 bases from V and 8 bases from J, the junction contained 5 bases not matched to a gene. The CDR3 DNA sequence: TGTGCCAGCAGATTGGGACAGGGGGCTTCCAACGTCCTGACTTTC. Amino acids: CASRLGQGASNVLTF.

Regarding this clone: The sample contains more than one DNA sequence encoding this CDR3. This chain joins TRBV9 and TRBJ2-1; a weak D match, TRBD2 (6 bases). Germline V gives CDR1 SGDLS, CDR2 YYNGEE. With 5 bases removed from V and 7 bases from J, the gap between germline ends came to 10 bases. The CDR3 contains 12 residues. DNA of the CDR3: TGTGCCAGCAGTGGGACTGGGAATGAGCAGTTCTTC. Translating gives CASSGTGNEQFF.

This clone came up a few times. The rearrangement uses TRBV5-1 and TRBJ2-3, with TRBD2 matching 8 bases. Germline values: CDR1 SGHRS, CDR2 YFSETQ. V lost 2 bases and J lost 2; bases outside the gene matches: 1. The CDR3 has 14 amino acids. Here the CDR3 reads CASSLAGDTDTQYF. In nucleotides, the CDR3 is TGCGCCAGCAGCTTAGCGGGAGACACAGATACGCAGTATTTT.

CDR3 region: CASSLRGGPTEQFF. CDR3 sequence (DNA): TGCGCCAGCAGCTTGCGAGGCGGCCCAACGGAGCAGTTCTTC. The rearrangement uses TRBV5-1 and TRBJ2-1, with D unresolved. The V gene's germline CDR1 is SGHRS and CDR2 YFSETQ. There are 14 residues in the CDR3. V was trimmed by 1 base and J by 10 bases, leaving 15 bases between them.

The table lists this clone with a few counts. The chain couples TRBV5-6 to TRBJ1-1, with D uncertain. The germline V gene encodes CDR1 SGHDT and CDR2 YYEEEE. V was clipped by 1 base and J by 0 bases, with 4 bases between them. The CDR3 sequence is 13 residues long. CDR3 in amino acids: CASSLRVNTEAFF. The CDR3 coding sequence is TGTGCCAGCAGCTTGCGGGTGAACACTGAAGCTTTCTTT.

This rearrangement joins TRBV27 to TRBJ2-7, with 9 bases identical to TRBD1. The CDR3 contains 16 residues. J gave up 2 bases and V 5 bases, and 10 bases lay outside the gene matches. The germline gives CDR1 MNHEY, CDR2 SMNVEV (reference sequence). CDR3 residues: CASSLAPRQGAYEQYF. As DNA, the CDR3 is TGTGCCAGCAGTCTAGCCCCGAGACAGGGGGCCTACGAGCAGTACTTC.

This clone was detected only a few times. The V call is TRBV4-1, the J call TRBJ2-1, with a weak D call TRBD2 (6 bases). CDR1 and CDR2 (germline): MGHRA, YSYEKL. Trimming removed 3 bases from V and 4 bases from J, with 16 bases in between. The length of the CDR3 is 16 residues. CDR3 amino acids: CASSQTGLWGYNEQFF. CDR3 coding DNA: TGCGCCAGCAGCCAGACGGGACTTTGGGGATACAATGAGCAGTTCTTC.

This clone was recorded only once. CDR3 in amino acids: CASSPSLTRETQYF. The CDR3 coding sequence is TGTGCCAGCAGCCCAAGCCTCACCAGGGAGACCCAGTACTTC. The rearrangement joins TRBV7-8 to TRBJ2-5; no firm D call. Germline-derived CDR1 and CDR2 are SGHVS and FQNEAQ. The V end lost 5 bases, the J end lost 5 bases, and 15 bases lay between the germline ends. This CDR3 spans 14 amino acids.

The genes are TRBV5-1 and TRBJ2-2, with D perhaps matching TRBD2 (6 bases). The CDR3 consists of 14 residues. Trimming took 3 bases from V and 8 from J, leaving 14 bases between them. From germline, CDR1 is SGHRS and CDR2 YFSETQ. CDR3 sequence: CASSYGTAMGELFF. The DNA of the CDR3 is TGCGCCAGCAGCTATGGGACTGCTATGGGGGAGCTGTTTTTT.

As DNA, the CDR3 is TGTGCCAGCAGCATGGACAGTAACTATGGCTACACCTTC. Translated, it gives CASSMDSNYGYTF. V usage is TRBV7-9 and J usage is TRBJ1-2; maybe TRBD1 (6 bases). The CDR3 extends over 13 amino acids. In germline, CDR1 is SEHNR, CDR2 FQNEAQ (reference sequence). V lost 5 bases and J lost 1, with 8 bases in between.

V usage is TRBV29-1 and J usage is TRBJ2-7, with a weak D call TRBD1 (6 bases). The CDR3 spans 14 residues. The germline V gene encodes CDR1 SQVTM and CDR2 ANQGSEA. The germline V and J ends were trimmed by 3 bases and 5 bases, with 17 bases remaining between them. CDR3 protein: CSVEGSTGKNEQYF. CDR3 in DNA: TGCAGCGTTGAGGGTTCAACAGGGAAGAACGAGCAGTACTTC.

V and J are TRBV9 and TRBJ1-2, with a possible D match to TRBD1 (5 bases). Germline CDR1 is SGDLS and CDR2 is YYNGEE. Trimming left V 0 bases short and J 5 bases short, with 8 bases between. The CDR3 is 13 residues long. The CDR3: CASSVGGRYGYTF. In DNA form, the CDR3 reads TGTGCCAGCAGCGTAGGGGGGAGGTATGGCTACACCTTC.

In DNA form, the CDR3 reads TGTGCCAGCTCACATAGGGGGCTTGGGGGCAATCAGCCCCAGCATTTT. This codes for CASSHRGLGGNQPQHF. The gene calls are TRBV18 and TRBJ1-5; 7 bases agree with TRBD1. Germline CDR1 and CDR2: KGHSH and LQKENI. The CDR3 contains 16 residues. With V trimmed by 4 bases and J by 2 bases, 8 bases remained unmatched.

This rearrangement joins TRBV4-2 to TRBJ2-7; 14 bases align to TRBD2. The CDR3 is made up of 17 amino acids. The junction had 9 bases not matched to a gene; V was cut back by 6 bases and J by 2 bases. CDR1 is LGHNA, CDR2 YNFKEQ, per germline. The CDR3 region has the DNA TGTGCCAGCAGACCAGGGACTAGCGGGAGAGCTGCCTACGAGCAGTACTTC. This codes for CASRPGTSGRAAYEQYF.